This TCR beta chain was documented in a study of CD8+CD57+ T cells in acquired aplastic anemia. Findings and caveats of the study: Overlap between patients and controls comprised twenty-nine CD8+ CDR3 sequences.

V lost 7 bases to trimming and J lost 7 bases, with 16 bases between them. The CDR3 has 13 residues. Germline CDR1 reads LNHNV; CDR2 reads YYDKDF (reference sequence). CD8+CD57+ cell expansion had been shown by flow cytometry in patients chosen for sequencing. The study profiled TCR beta VDJ and CDR3 using genomic DNA as template. MiXCR, applied by TCRdb to the reads, yields one record per CDR3 protein. The table has about 190,000 distinct CDR3 sequences, 40% to 55% seen once. About this clonotype: Its target is unknown.

This sequence originates from a human donor with aplastic anemia. Specimen: sorted CD4+, CD8+, or CD8+CD57+ T cells (not recorded which) from PBMCs. The genes are TRBV15 and TRBJ1-1; no reliable D call. The CDR3 sequence: CATTGLEFSEAFF. Here the CDR3 DNA reads TGTGCCACCACCGGGCTTGAGTTTAGTGAAGCTTTCTTT.